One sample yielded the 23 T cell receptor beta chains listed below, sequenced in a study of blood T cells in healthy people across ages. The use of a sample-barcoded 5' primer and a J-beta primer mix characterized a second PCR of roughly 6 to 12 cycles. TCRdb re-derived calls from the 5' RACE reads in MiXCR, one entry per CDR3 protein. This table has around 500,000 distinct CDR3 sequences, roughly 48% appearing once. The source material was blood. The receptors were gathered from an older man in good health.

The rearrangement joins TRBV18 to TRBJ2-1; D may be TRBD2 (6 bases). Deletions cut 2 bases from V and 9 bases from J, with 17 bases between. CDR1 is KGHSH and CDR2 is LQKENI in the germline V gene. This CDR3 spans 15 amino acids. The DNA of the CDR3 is TGTGCCAGCTCACCAAGTCAGGCTAGCGATAGTGAGCAGTTCTTC. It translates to CASSPSQASDSEQFF.

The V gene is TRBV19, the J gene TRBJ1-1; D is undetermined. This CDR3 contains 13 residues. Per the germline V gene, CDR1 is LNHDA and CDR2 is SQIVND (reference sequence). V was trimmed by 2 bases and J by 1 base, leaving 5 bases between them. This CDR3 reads CASSIWGNTEAFF. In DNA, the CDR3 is TGTGCCAGTAGTATATGGGGGAACACTGAAGCTTTCTTT.

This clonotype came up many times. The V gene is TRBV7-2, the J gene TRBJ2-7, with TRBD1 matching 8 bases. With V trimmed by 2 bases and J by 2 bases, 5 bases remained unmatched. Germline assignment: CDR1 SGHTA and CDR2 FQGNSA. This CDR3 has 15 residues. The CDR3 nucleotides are TGTGCCAGCAGCTTACAGGGGGCCATAACCTACGAGCAGTACTTC. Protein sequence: CASSLQGAITYEQYF.

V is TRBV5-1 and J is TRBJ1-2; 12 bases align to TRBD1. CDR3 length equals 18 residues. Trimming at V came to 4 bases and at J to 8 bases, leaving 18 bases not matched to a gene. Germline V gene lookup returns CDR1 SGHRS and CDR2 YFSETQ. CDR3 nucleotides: TGCGCCAGCAGCGAGGGGGGTCTTCCGGGACAGGGGGCGCCCGGCTACACCTTC. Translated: CASSEGGLPGQGAPGYTF. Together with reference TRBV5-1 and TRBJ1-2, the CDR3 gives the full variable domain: KAGVTQTPRYLIKTRGQQVTLSCSPISGHRSVSWYQQTPGQGLQFLFEYFSETQRNKGNFPGRFSGRQFSNSRSEMNVSTLELGDSALYLCASSEGGLPGQGAPGYTFGSGTRLTVV.

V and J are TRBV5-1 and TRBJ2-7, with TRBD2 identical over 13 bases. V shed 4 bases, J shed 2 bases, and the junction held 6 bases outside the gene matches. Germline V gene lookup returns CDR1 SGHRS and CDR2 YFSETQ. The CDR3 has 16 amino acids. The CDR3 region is CASSPGLAGVTYEQYF. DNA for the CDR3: TGCGCCAGCAGCCCTGGACTAGCGGGGGTTACCTACGAGCAGTACTTC.

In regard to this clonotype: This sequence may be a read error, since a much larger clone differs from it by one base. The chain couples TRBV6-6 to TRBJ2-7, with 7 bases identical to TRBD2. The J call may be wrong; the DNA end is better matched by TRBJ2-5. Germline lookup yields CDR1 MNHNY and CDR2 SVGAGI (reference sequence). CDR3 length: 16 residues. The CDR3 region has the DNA TGTGCCAGCAGTTATGGGACTGGCGGGGGAAGGCAGACCCAGTACTTC. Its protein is CASSYGTGGGRQTQYF.

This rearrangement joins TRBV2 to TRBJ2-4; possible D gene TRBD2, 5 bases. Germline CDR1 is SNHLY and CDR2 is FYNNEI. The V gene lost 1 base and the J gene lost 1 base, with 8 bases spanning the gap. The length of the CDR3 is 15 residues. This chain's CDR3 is CASSEDRGAKNIQYF. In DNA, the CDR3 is TGTGCCAGCAGTGAAGACCGAGGGGCCAAAAACATTCAGTACTTC.

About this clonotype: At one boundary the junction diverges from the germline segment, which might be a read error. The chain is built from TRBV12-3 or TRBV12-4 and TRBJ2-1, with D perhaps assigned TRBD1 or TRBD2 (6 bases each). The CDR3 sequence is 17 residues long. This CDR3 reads CAGRARGGLSTYNEQFF. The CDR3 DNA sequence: TGTGCCGGCAGGGCCCGAGGGGGGCTAAGCACCTACAATGAGCAGTTCTTC.

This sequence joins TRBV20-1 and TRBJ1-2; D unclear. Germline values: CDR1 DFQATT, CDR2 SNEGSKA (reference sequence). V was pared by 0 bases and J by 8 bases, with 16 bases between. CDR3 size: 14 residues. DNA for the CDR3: TGCAGTGCTAGAGACGGCCTTCAGTTTAGGGGCTACACCTTC. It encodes CSARDGLQFRGYTF.

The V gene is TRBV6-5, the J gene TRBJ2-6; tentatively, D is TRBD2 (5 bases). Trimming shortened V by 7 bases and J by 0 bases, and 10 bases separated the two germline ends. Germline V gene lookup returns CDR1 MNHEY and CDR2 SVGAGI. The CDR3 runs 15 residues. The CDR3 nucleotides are TGTGCCAGCAAAGCGGTACTCTCTGGGGCCAACGTCCTGACTTTC. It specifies CASKAVLSGANVLTF.

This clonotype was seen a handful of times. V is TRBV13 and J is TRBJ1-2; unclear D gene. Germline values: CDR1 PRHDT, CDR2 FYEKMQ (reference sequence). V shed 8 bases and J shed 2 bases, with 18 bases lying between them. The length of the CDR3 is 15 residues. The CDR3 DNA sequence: TGTGCCAGCTCCCTCCGTACATCGGGGAACTATGGCTACACCTTC. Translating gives CASSLRTSGNYGYTF. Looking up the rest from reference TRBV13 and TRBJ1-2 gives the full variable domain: AAGVIQSPRHLIKEKRETATLKCYPIPRHDTVYWYQQGPGQDPQFLISFYEKMQSDKGSIPDRFSAQQFSDYHSELNMSSLELGDSALYFCASSLRTSGNYGYTFGSGTRLTVV.

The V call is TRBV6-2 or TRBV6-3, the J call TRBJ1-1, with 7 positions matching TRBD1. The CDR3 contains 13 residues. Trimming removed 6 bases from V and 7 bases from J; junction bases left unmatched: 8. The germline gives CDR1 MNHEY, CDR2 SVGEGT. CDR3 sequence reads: CASRKTGIDEAFF. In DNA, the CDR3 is TGTGCCAGCAGAAAGACAGGGATCGATGAAGCTTTCTTT.

In DNA form, the CDR3 reads TGCAGCGGGAGGACAGGCGGGAACACCGGGGAGCTGTTTTTT. Translated, it gives CSGRTGGNTGELFF. This chain joins TRBV29-1 and TRBJ2-2; 7 nucleotides agree with TRBD1. V was clipped by 7 bases and J by 1 base; unmatched bases: 6. The CDR3 is 14 residues long. Germline-derived CDR1 and CDR2 are SQVTM and ANQGSEA.

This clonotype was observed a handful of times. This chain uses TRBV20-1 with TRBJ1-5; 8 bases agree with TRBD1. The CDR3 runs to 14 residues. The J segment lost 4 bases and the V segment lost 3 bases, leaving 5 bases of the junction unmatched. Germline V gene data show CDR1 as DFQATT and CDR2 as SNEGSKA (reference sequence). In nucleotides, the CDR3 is TGCAGTGCTAGTAGGGGACAGGCGAATCAGCCCCAGCATTTT. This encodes CSASRGQANQPQHF.

For the CDR3, the DNA is TGTGCCAGCAGCCGAGCCGGGACTAGCGGGAACTACGAGCAGTACTTC. Residues: CASSRAGTSGNYEQYF. V gene TRBV4-2 combines with J gene TRBJ2-4, with 13 nucleotides matching TRBD2. The J call is in doubt because the DNA end fits TRBJ2-7 better. There are 16 residues in the CDR3. Germline CDR1 and CDR2: LGHNA and YNFKEQ.

The CDR3 sequence: CASSEVPGGELFF. The DNA for the CDR3 is TGTGCCAGCAGTGAGGTGCCCGGCGGGGAGCTGTTTTTT. The chain has TRBV6-6 and TRBJ2-2; D unresolved. Germline V lookup: CDR1 MNHNY, CDR2 SVGAGI (reference sequence). The ends were cut back, 5 bases at V and 7 bases at J, with 11 bases in the middle. CDR3 length: 13 residues.

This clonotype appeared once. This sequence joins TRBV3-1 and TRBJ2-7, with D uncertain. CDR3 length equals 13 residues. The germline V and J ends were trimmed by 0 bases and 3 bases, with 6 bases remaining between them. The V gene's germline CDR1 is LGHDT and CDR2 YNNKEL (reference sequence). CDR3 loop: CASSQDTRYEQYF. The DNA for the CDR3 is TGTGCCAGCAGCCAAGATACCCGCTACGAGCAGTACTTC.

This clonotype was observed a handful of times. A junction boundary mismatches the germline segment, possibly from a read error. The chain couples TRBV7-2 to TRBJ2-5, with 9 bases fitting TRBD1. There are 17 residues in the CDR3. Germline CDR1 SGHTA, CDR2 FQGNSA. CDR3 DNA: TGTGCCAGCAGCTTATCGATCGGGACAGGGTCGATTGAGACCCAGTATTTC. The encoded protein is CASSLSIGTGSIETQYF.

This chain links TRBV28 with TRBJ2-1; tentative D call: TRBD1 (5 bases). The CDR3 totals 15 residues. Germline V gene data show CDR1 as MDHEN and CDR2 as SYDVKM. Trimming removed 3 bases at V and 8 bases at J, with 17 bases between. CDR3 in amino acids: CASSFGTAPRDEQFF. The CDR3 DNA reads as TGTGCCAGCAGTTTCGGAACGGCTCCCAGGGATGAGCAGTTCTTC.

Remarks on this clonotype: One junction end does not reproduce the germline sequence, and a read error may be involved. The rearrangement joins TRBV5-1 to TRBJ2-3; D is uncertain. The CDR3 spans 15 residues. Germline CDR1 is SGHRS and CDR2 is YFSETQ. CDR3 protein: CASSLQAASTDTQYF. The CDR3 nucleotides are TGTGCCAGCAGCTTGCAGGCGGCTAGCACAGATACGCAGTATTTT.

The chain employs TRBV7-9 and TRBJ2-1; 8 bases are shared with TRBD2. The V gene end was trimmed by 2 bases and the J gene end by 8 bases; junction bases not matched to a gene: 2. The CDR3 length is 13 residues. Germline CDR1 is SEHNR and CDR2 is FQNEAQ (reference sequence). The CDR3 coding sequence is TGTGCCAGCAGCTTAATCGGGGGGGATGAGCAGTTCTTC. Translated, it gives CASSLIGGDEQFF.

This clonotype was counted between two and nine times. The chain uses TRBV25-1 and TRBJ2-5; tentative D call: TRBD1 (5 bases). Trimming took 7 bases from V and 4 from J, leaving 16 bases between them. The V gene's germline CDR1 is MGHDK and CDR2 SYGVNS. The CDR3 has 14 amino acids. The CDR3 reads CASIGQGSSETQYF. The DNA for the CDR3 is TGTGCCAGCATTGGCCAGGGAAGCTCAGAGACCCAGTACTTC. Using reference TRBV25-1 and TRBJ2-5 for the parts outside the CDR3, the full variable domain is EADIYQTPRYLVIGTGKKITLECSQTMGHDKMYWYQQDPGMELHLIHYSYGVNSTEKGDLSSESTVSRIRTEHFPLTLESARPSHTSQYLCASIGQGSSETQYFGPGTRLLVL.

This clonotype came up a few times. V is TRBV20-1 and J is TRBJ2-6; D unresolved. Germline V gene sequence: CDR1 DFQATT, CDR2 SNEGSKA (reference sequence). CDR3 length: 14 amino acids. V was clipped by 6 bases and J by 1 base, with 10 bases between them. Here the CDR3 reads CSAEKRSGANVLTF. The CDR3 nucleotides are TGCAGTGCCGAAAAACGATCTGGGGCCAACGTCCTGACTTTC.